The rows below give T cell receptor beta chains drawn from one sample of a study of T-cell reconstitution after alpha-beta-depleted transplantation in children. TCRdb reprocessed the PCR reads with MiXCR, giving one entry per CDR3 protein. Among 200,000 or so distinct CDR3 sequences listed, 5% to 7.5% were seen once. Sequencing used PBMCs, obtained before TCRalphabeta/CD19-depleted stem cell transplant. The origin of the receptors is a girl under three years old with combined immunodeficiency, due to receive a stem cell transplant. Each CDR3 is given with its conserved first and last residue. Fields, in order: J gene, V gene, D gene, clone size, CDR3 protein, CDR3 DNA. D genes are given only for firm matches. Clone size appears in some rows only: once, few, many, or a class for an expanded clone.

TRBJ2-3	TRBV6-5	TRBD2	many	CASSYSLAGGLDTQYF	TGTGCCAGCAGTTACTCTCTAGCGGGGGGACTAGATACGCAGTATTTT
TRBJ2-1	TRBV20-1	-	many	CSAPTESKYNEQFF	TGCAGTGCCCCCACAGAGAGCAAATACAATGAGCAGTTCTTC
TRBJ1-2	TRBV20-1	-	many	CSANSGLYGYTF	TGCAGTGCTAATTCAGGGCTATATGGCTACACCTTC
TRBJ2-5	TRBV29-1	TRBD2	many	CSPTLAEETQYF	TGCAGCCCAACACTAGCGGAAGAGACCCAGTACTTC
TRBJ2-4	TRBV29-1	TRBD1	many	CSAVAGTGWDIQYF	TGCAGCGCCGTGGCCGGGACAGGGTGGGACATTCAGTACTTC
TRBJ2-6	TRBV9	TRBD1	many	CASTGQGSSGANVLTF	TGTGCCAGCACCGGACAGGGGTCCTCTGGGGCCAACGTCCTGACTTTC
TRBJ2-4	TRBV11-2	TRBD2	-	CASSLRPPTSGVGGNIQYF	TGTGCCAGCAGCCTACGGCCTCCGACTAGCGGGGTGGGGGGAAACATTCAGTACTTC
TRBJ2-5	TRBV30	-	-	CAWSFRAARQETQYF	TGTGCCTGGAGTTTCCGGGCCGCGCGTCAAGAGACCCAGTACTTC
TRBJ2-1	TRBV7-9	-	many	CASSRARGSYTDEQFF	TGTGCCAGCAGCCGCGCAAGGGGTTCCTACACCGATGAGCAGTTCTTC
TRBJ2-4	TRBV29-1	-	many	CSVVLSLAKNIQYF	TGCAGCGTTGTACTGAGCCTAGCCAAAAACATTCAGTACTTC
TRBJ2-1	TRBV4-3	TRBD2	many	CASSHSPALAGVYNEQFF	TGCGCCAGCAGCCATTCACCAGCTCTCGCGGGGGTTTACAATGAGCAGTTCTTC
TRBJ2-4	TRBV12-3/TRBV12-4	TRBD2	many	CASSLWEGGNIQYF	TGTGCCAGCAGTTTATGGGAGGGAGGAAACATTCAGTACTTC
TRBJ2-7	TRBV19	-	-	CASSNTGHGNYEQYF	TGTGCCAGTAGTAATACGGGGCATGGTAACTACGAGCAGTACTTC
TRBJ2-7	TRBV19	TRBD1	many	CASSIASGQGANEQYF	TGTGCCAGTAGTATAGCCTCGGGACAGGGGGCGAACGAGCAGTACTTC
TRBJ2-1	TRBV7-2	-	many	CASSKSVGGRDRLSSYNEQFF	TGTGCCAGCAGCAAATCGGTTGGGGGGAGGGACAGGTTATCCTCCTACAATGAGCAGTTCTTC
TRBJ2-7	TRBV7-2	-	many	CASSLEGSVYEQYF	TGTGCCAGCAGCTTAGAGGGAAGCGTCTACGAGCAGTACTTC
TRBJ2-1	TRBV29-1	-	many	CSVLTSNEQFF	TGCAGCGTCCTGACTAGCAATGAGCAGTTCTTC
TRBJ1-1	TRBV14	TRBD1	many	CASSWTGYGTEAFF	TGTGCCAGCAGCTGGACAGGGTACGGGACTGAAGCTTTCTTT
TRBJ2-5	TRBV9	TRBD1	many	CASSVVGGQGFGETQYF	TGTGCCAGCAGCGTAGTAGGAGGACAGGGTTTCGGAGAGACCCAGTACTTC
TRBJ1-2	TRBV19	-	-	CASSAGGGAYGYTF	TGTGCCAGTAGTGCCGGGGGGGGCGCCTATGGCTACACCTTC
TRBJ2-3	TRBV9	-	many	CASSVAVRTDTQYF	TGTGCCAGCAGCGTAGCCGTGCGCACAGATACGCAGTATTTT
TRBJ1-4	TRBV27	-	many	CASSPQGRDGEKLFF	TGTGCCAGCAGTCCTCAGGGGAGAGATGGTGAAAAACTGTTTTTT
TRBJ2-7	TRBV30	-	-	CAWSKPTADSYEQYF	TGTGCCTGGAGTAAACCGACAGCGGATTCCTACGAGCAGTACTTC
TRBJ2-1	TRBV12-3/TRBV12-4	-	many	CASSLRLDEQFF	TGTGCCAGCAGTTTACGGTTAGATGAGCAGTTCTTC
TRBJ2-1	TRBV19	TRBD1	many	CASSTPYLRDRVIRNYNEQFF	TGTGCCAGTAGCACCCCATATCTACGGGACAGGGTCATTCGAAACTACAATGAGCAGTTCTTC
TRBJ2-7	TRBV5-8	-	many	CASSFTGSVGSYEQYF	TGTGCCAGCAGCTTCACAGGGAGCGTCGGGTCCTACGAGCAGTACTTC
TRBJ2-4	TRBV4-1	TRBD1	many	CASSQESRGNNIQYF	TGCGCCAGCAGCCAAGAATCCAGGGGGAATAACATTCAGTACTTC
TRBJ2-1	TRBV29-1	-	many	CSVVDRSSYNEQFF	TGCAGCGTCGTTGACCGATCCTCCTACAATGAGCAGTTCTTC
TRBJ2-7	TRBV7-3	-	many	CASSLTGTYEQYF	TGTGCCAGCAGCTTAACCGGAACCTACGAGCAGTACTTC
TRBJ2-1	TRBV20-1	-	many	CSATRTQQRAHNEQFF	TGCAGTGCTACTCGGACCCAACAGCGGGCTCACAATGAGCAGTTCTTC
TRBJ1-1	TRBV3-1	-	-	CASSQGQGRLGAFF	TGTGCCAGCAGCCAAGGTCAGGGGCGTCTAGGAGCTTTCTTT
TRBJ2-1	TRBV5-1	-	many	CASSLENVGYNEQFF	TGCGCCAGCAGCTTGGAGAATGTTGGTTACAATGAGCAGTTCTTC
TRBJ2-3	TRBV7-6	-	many	CASSTGVGTDTQYF	TGTGCCAGCAGCACGGGTGTGGGCACAGATACGCAGTATTTT
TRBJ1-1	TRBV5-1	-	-	CASTWSDPVNTEAFF	TGCGCCAGCACCTGGTCAGACCCCGTGAACACTGAAGCTTTCTTT
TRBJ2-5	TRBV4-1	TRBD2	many	CASSQVLAEQETQYF	TGCGCCAGCAGCCAAGTCCTAGCGGAGCAAGAGACCCAGTACTTC
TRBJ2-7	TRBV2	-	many	CASSDGRGPSYEQYF	TGTGCCAGCAGTGACGGCAGGGGTCCCTCCTACGAGCAGTACTTC